These T cell receptor beta chains were read from a single sample in a study of control samples from healthy donors and cancer patients. Only in-frame clones appear in the TCRdb table, and some are missing; sequencing was by immunoSEQ multiplex PCR. The repertoire includes tens of thousands of clones, around nine tenths of them detected once, and around 1.5% sits in the top ten. Sequencing was carried out using PBMCs. The receptors come from a man aged 40-50 years with colorectal cancer. Each CDR3 is given with its conserved first and last residue. A D gene is named only where the DNA matches it firmly. The size entry is marked missing in some rows and otherwise reads once, few, many or a size class.

d_gene	len	abundance	v_gene	j_gene	CDR3nt	CDR3aa
TRBD2	16	-	TRBV4-2	TRBJ2-3	TGTGCCAGCAGCCCATATAGCGGGAGCGTGACAGATACGCAGTATTTT	CASSPYSGSVTDTQYF
TRBD1	14	-	TRBV28	TRBJ1-6	TGTGCCAGCAGTTTAGGACAGGAGGTTTCACCCCTCCACTTT	CASSLGQEVSPLHF
TRBD2	18	once	TRBV7-2	TRBJ2-1	TGTGCCAGCAGCTTTCCCCCTAGCGGGAATCCAGTGGTCGATGAGCAGTTCTTC	CASSFPPSGNPVVDEQFF
-	13	-	TRBV2	TRBJ1-5	TGTGCCAGCACCCTAAGGAGCAATCAGCCCCAGCATTTT	CASTLRSNQPQHF
-	17	-	TRBV19	TRBJ2-1	TGTGCCAGTAGTACCTCCCTCCGACAGGTTTCCTACAATGAGCAGTTCTTC	CASSTSLRQVSYNEQFF
-	13	-	TRBV28	TRBJ1-1	TGTGCCAGCAGTTTGCCCAGGCGCACTGAAGCTTTCTTT	CASSLPRRTEAFF
-	15	-	TRBV5-1	TRBJ2-7	TGCGCCAGCAGTTGGACGGGGACAAGCTCCTACGAGCAGTACTTC	CASSWTGTSSYEQYF
-	16	-	TRBV9	TRBJ2-3	TGTGCCAGCAGCATGATTACCCTGACGGCCACAGATACGCAGTATTTT	CASSMITLTATDTQYF
-	14	-	TRBV10-3	TRBJ2-3	TGTGCCATCAGTGAGCAAGCGGCCACAGATACGCAGTATTTT	CAISEQAATDTQYF
-	14	-	TRBV14	TRBJ1-2	TGTGCCAGCAGCGAGATAAATCGTAACTATGGCTACACCTTC	CASSEINRNYGYTF
-	12	-	TRBV4-1	TRBJ1-2	TGCGCCAGCAGCCAAGATAACTATGGCTACACCTTC	CASSQDNYGYTF
-	15	-	TRBV2	TRBJ2-3	TGTGCCAGCCATACCTTAGGGTGGGGTACAGATACGCAGTATTTT	CASHTLGWGTDTQYF
-	15	-	TRBV5-4	TRBJ2-3	TGTGCCAGCAGCTTGCCCGGCCGCAGGGCAGATACGCAGTATTTT	CASSLPGRRADTQYF
-	10	once	TRBV20-1	TRBJ2-1	TGCAGTGCGGTAATGGGTGAGCAGTTCTTC	CSAVMGEQFF
-	13	-	TRBV6-5	TRBJ2-7	TGTGCCAGCACGGGACGGGATCCCTACGAGCAGTACTTC	CASTGRDPYEQYF
TRBD1	14	-	TRBV10-3	TRBJ1-6	TGTGCCATCAGTGAGGGGACAGCAAATTCACCCCTCCACTTT	CAISEGTANSPLHF
-	14	once	TRBV3-1/TRBV3-2	TRBJ1-3	TGTGCCAGCAGCCAAGACAGTCTTGGAAACACCATATATTTT	CASSQDSLGNTIYF
TRBD1	15	-	TRBV5-5	TRBJ1-5	TGTGCCAGCAGCCAGACTTACAGGGGGAATCAGCCCCAGCATTTT	CASSQTYRGNQPQHF
-	12	-	TRBV7-8	TRBJ1-1	TGTGCCAGCAGTCCCGTGAACACTGAAGCTTTCTTT	CASSPVNTEAFF
-	14	-	TRBV28	TRBJ1-5	TGTGCCAGCCTAGGGACCCTTAGCAATCAGCCCCAGCATTTT	CASLGTLSNQPQHF
-	14	-	TRBV6-5	TRBJ1-4	TGTGCCAGCAGTTACGCAGGGACGAATGAAAAACTGTTTTTT	CASSYAGTNEKLFF
-	15	-	TRBV11-3	TRBJ2-7	TGTGCCAGCAATAACAATGCCCGAGATGACTACGAGCAGTACTTC	CASNNNARDDYEQYF
-	13	-	TRBV6-2/TRBV6-3	TRBJ2-7	TGTGCCAGCAGTTACGGGGGGGCTGACGAGCAGTACTTC	CASSYGGADEQYF
TRBD1	17	-	TRBV12-5	TRBJ2-1	TGTGCTAGTGGTTTGGTACTAGGGACAGGGATGCCCGATGAGCAGTTCTTC	CASGLVLGTGMPDEQFF
-	13	-	TRBV15	TRBJ2-7	TGTGCCACCAGCAGAGAACAGCCGTACGAGCAGTACTTC	CATSREQPYEQYF
-	15	once	TRBV9	TRBJ2-2	TGTGCCAGCAGCGTACTAGGGGGTTACACCGGGGAGCTGTTTTTT	CASSVLGGYTGELFF
TRBD1	14	-	TRBV2	TRBJ1-5	TGTGCCAGCTCAGGACAGGGGAGCAATCAGCCCCAGCATTTT	CASSGQGSNQPQHF
-	13	-	TRBV6-6	TRBJ1-5	TGTGCCAGCAGTTCTCAGGGTAATCAGCCCCAGCATTTT	CASSSQGNQPQHF
TRBD1	14	-	TRBV12-5	TRBJ2-2	TGTGCTAGTGGTCCGGGACAGGGGGACGGGGAGCTGTTTTTT	CASGPGQGDGELFF
-	18	-	TRBV15	TRBJ1-5	TGTGCCACCAGCAGAGATTCGTCGACGGGGAGCGGCAATCAGCCCCAGCATTTT	CATSRDSSTGSGNQPQHF
-	15	-	TRBV28	TRBJ2-7	TGTGCCAGCAGTATTCCAGGGAGGATGCAGAGAGAGCAGTACTTC	CASSIPGRMQREQYF
-	12	-	TRBV30	TRBJ1-2	TGTGCCTGGAGTGCAGACAGATATGGCTACACCTTC	CAWSADRYGYTF
-	13	-	TRBV7-2	TRBJ1-5	TGTGCCAGCAGCTTAGCGTTCGATCAGCCCCAGCATTTT	CASSLAFDQPQHF
-	14	once	TRBV19	TRBJ1-6	TGTGCCAGTAGTATTGTGGGGGCCTCATCACCCCTCCACTTT	CASSIVGASSPLHF
-	15	-	TRBV7-9	TRBJ2-1	TGTGCCAGCAGCTGGGCCGGGACTTCGTACAATGAGCAGTTCTTC	CASSWAGTSYNEQFF
-	13	-	TRBV27	TRBJ2-5	TGTGCCAGCAGTACCCCCGTAGGAGGGACCCAGTACTTC	CASSTPVGGTQYF
-	15	once	TRBV9	TRBJ1-2	TGTGCCAGCAGCGCTCCGGGGGCCGGATGGTATGGCTACACCTTC	CASSAPGAGWYGYTF
-	14	-	TRBV7-9	TRBJ2-1	TGTGCCAGCAGCTCCGGGGTACGGGGTATGGAGCAGTTCTTC	CASSSGVRGMEQFF
TRBD2	14	-	TRBV29-1	TRBJ2-7	TGCAGCGTTCATCTAGCGGATGACTCCTACGAGCAGTACTTC	CSVHLADDSYEQYF
-	11	-	TRBV12-3/TRBV12-4	TRBJ2-5	TGTGCCAGCAGTATTAAAGAGACCCAGTACTTC	CASSIKETQYF
-	15	-	TRBV15	TRBJ1-3	TGTGCCACCAGCAGAGGCCGGGACAAAGGAAACACCATATATTTT	CATSRGRDKGNTIYF
TRBD2	18	-	TRBV11-2	TRBJ2-5	TGTGCCAGCAGCTCACTTCTCTCTAGCGGGAGGCCCCCAGGGACCCAGTACTTC	CASSSLLSSGRPPGTQYF
TRBD1	15	-	TRBV9	TRBJ1-4	TGTGCCAGCAGCAGACGGGACAGGTTAGGGGAAAAACTGTTTTTT	CASSRRDRLGEKLFF
TRBD1	15	-	TRBV9	TRBJ1-1	TGTGCCAGCACCAGGGGGACGCATGAGAACACTGAAGCTTTCTTT	CASTRGTHENTEAFF
-	15	-	TRBV3-1/TRBV3-2	TRBJ2-5	TGTGCCAGCAGCGAGACGGGACTTTGGAAGAGAACCCAGTACTTC	CASSETGLWKRTQYF
-	15	-	TRBV5-5	TRBJ2-5	TGTGCCAGCATCGGGCCAGAAGGTGTAGGGGAGACCCAGTACTTC	CASIGPEGVGETQYF
-	13	-	TRBV27	TRBJ2-2	TGTGCCAGCAGTTTGGGGGGGCCCGGGGAGCTGTTTTTT	CASSLGGPGELFF
TRBD2	14	-	TRBV6-5	TRBJ2-5	TGTGCCAGCAGACCCGGGGGGGGCGTAGAGACCCAGTACTTC	CASRPGGGVETQYF
TRBD2	16	-	TRBV7-9	TRBJ2-1	TGTGCCAGCAGCACAACTAGCGGGAGTTCAATTAATGAGCAGTTCTTC	CASSTTSGSSINEQFF
-	13	-	TRBV6-5	TRBJ1-5	TGTGCCAGCAGGACCCGGGAGGGTCAGCCCCAGCATTTT	CASRTREGQPQHF
TRBD2	16	-	TRBV29-1	TRBJ2-3	TGCAGCGTTGAGCCCAGTCGGGAGGCTCGCACAGATACGCAGTATTTT	CSVEPSREARTDTQYF
-	13	once	TRBV4-1	TRBJ2-1	TGCGCCAGCAGCCACGAGCAGGGTGATGAGCAGTTCTTC	CASSHEQGDEQFF
-	16	-	TRBV9	TRBJ2-6	TGTGCCAGCAGAACACAACGGAGCTCTGGGGCCAACGTCCTGACTTTC	CASRTQRSSGANVLTF
-	16	-	TRBV11-2	TRBJ2-3	TGTGCCAGCAGTGTTCTCCCCAGGGACTCCACAGATACGCAGTATTTT	CASSVLPRDSTDTQYF
-	14	-	TRBV5-1	TRBJ1-1	TGCGCCAGCAGCTTGGCCACAGCGAACACTGAAGCTTTCTTT	CASSLATANTEAFF
-	13	-	TRBV15	TRBJ2-1	TGTGCCACCAGCCTTGGCTCCTACAATGAGCAGTTCTTC	CATSLGSYNEQFF
-	15	-	TRBV5-4	TRBJ2-1	TGTGCCAGCAGCTTCAAGGGCGGGTCCTACAATGAGCAGTTCTTC	CASSFKGGSYNEQFF
-	14	once	TRBV18	TRBJ2-2	TGTGCCAGCTCCACAAATCGGGGAAGCGGGGAGCTGTTTTTT	CASSTNRGSGELFF
-	14	once	TRBV19	TRBJ1-1	TGTGCCAGTAACCCGACAAACATGAACACTGAAGCTTTCTTT	CASNPTNMNTEAFF
TRBD2	16	-	TRBV4-1	TRBJ2-7	TGCGCCAGCAGCCAAGATTCAGAGCGGGAGACCTACGAGCAGTACTTC	CASSQDSERETYEQYF